These 17 T cell receptor beta chains came from one sample sequenced in a study of CD4 T cells in relation to SARS-CoV-2 and coronaviruses. Using immunoSEQ multiplex PCR, the repertoire was profiled, and TCRdb retains in-frame clones only, with some absent. The sample has 60,000 to 80,000 clones, 75% to 90% seen once. CD4+ T cells from unexposed donors were obtained before the COVID-19 pandemic (2011-2018). The sample consisted of memory CD4+ T cells from PBMCs. All receptors come from a human donor in good health.

This clone was detected a few times. The V gene is TRBV30, the J gene TRBJ1-5, with D maybe TRBD1 (5 bases). The CDR3 sequence is 15 residues long. V gave up 0 bases and J gave up 3 bases, with 12 bases separating them. Germline CDR1 GTSNPN, CDR2 SVGIG (reference sequence). The CDR3 here is CAWSVRGRANQPQHF. CDR3 bases: TGTGCCTGGAGTGTACGCGGCAGGGCCAATCAGCCCCAGCATTTT. The full variable domain, completed using reference TRBV30 and TRBJ1-5, is SQTIHQWPATLVQPVGSPLSLECTVEGTSNPNLYWYRQAAGRGLQLLFYSVGIGQISSEVPQNLSASRPQDRQFILSSKKLLLSDSGFYLCAWSVRGRANQPQHFGDGTRLSIL.

This rearrangement joins TRBV13 to TRBJ1-6; 7 positions match TRBD1. The CDR3 is made up of 14 amino acids. The germline V gene has CDR1 PRHDT and CDR2 FYEKMQ (reference sequence). With V trimmed by 2 bases and J by 10 bases, 5 bases remained unmatched. The CDR3 protein is CASSLMGGGSPLHF. CDR3 nucleotides: TGTGCCAGCAGCTTAATGGGAGGGGGCTCACCCCTCCACTTT.

The V gene is TRBV5-1, the J gene TRBJ2-1; 11 bases agree with TRBD2. The CDR3 consists of 21 residues. Germline V gives CDR1 SGHRS, CDR2 YFSETQ. The trim removed 2 bases at V and 4 bases at J, leaving 20 bases unmatched. The CDR3 region has the DNA TGCGCCAGCAGCTTTCCACAAAGTAGAGAACTAGCGGGAGTACTTTACAATGAGCAGTTCTTC. It yields the protein CASSFPQSRELAGVLYNEQFF.

This chain uses TRBV5-5 with TRBJ1-6, with 7 nucleotides matching TRBD1. Trimming removed 0 bases from V and 7 bases from J; junction bases left unmatched: 4. The V gene's germline CDR1 is SGHKS and CDR2 YYEKEE (reference sequence). This CDR3 contains 15 residues. CDR3 sequence reads: CASSLDRGRNSPLHF. The CDR3 DNA reads as TGTGCCAGCAGCTTGGACAGGGGTCGCAATTCACCCCTCCACTTT.

The CDR3 DNA reads as TGTGCCAGCAGCTTTCAGGGGGCAGGAACTGAAGCTTTCTTT. This encodes CASSFQGAGTEAFF. The chain combines TRBV7-3 with TRBJ1-1; 8 bases match TRBD1. Germline loops: CDR1 SGHTA, CDR2 FQGTGA. There are 14 residues in the CDR3. V lost 3 bases and J lost 5; bases outside the gene matches: 5.

There are a few counts of this clone. Other DNA variants within this sample encode the same CDR3. The chain employs TRBV18 and TRBJ2-7; D uncertain. Germline V gives CDR1 KGHSH, CDR2 LQKENI. With 1 base removed from V and 5 bases from J, the gap between germline ends came to 6 bases. The CDR3 has 12 amino acids. The DNA for the CDR3 is TGTGCCAGCTCACCACAGGGAAACGAGCAGTACTTC. Protein sequence: CASSPQGNEQYF.

The chain uses TRBV6-5 and TRBJ1-5; no clear D. V was trimmed by 7 bases and J by 7 bases, leaving 11 bases between them. The CDR3 has 12 amino acids. In germline, CDR1 is MNHEY, CDR2 SVGAGI. The CDR3 region is CASTSEGQPQHF. CDR3 DNA sequence: TGTGCCAGCACCTCTGAGGGCCAGCCCCAGCATTTT.

This chain uses TRBV9 with TRBJ1-1, with unresolved D. The V end lost 5 bases, the J end lost 3 bases, and 14 bases lay between the germline ends. The CDR3 is made up of 14 amino acids. Per germline, CDR1 SGDLS and CDR2 YYNGEE. CDR3 nucleotides: TGTGCCAGCAGTCAGACACAAGGGTACACTGAAGCTTTCTTT. Amino acid sequence: CASSQTQGYTEAFF.

The table lists this clone with a count of one. This chain uses TRBV7-2 with TRBJ1-6, with 7 bases lining up with TRBD1. V was pared by 5 bases and J by 5 bases, with 3 bases of the junction left unmatched. Germline assignment: CDR1 SGHTA and CDR2 FQGNSA. The CDR3 is 14 residues long. The CDR3 nucleotides read TGTGCCAGCAGCCCCCAGGGGGATAATTCACCCCTCCACTTT. Amino acid sequence: CASSPQGDNSPLHF.

The rearrangement joins TRBV18 to TRBJ2-7; no clear D gene. The CDR3 sequence is 13 residues long. Per the germline V gene, CDR1 is KGHSH and CDR2 is LQKENI. The V and J ends lost 3 bases and 5 bases respectively, with 11 bases between them. CDR3 in DNA: TGTGCCAGCTCACCCCGACGTGAGAACGAGCAGTACTTC. It specifies CASSPRRENEQYF.

V gene TRBV11-2 combines with J gene TRBJ2-6; D remains ambiguous. V lost 5 bases, J lost 0 bases, and 11 bases lay in between. This CDR3 has 16 residues. CDR1 and CDR2 from the germline V gene are SGHAT and FQNNGV. CDR3 region: CASSPGHSSGANVLTF. CDR3 bases: TGTGCCAGCAGCCCCGGTCACAGCTCTGGGGCCAACGTCCTGACTTTC.

V is TRBV11-3 and J is TRBJ2-1; D is unresolved. Germline V lookup: CDR1 SGHNT, CDR2 YENEEA. Trimming removed 3 bases from V and 12 bases from J, with 21 bases in between. The CDR3 covers 15 residues. The CDR3 loop is CASSFGVATAHGQFF. CDR3 coding DNA: TGTGCCAGCAGCTTTGGAGTCGCGACGGCTCATGGGCAGTTCTTC.

The rearrangement joins TRBV27 to TRBJ2-7, with a possible D match to TRBD2 (5 bases). Germline V gene data show CDR1 as MNHEY and CDR2 as SMNVEV (reference sequence). V shed 5 bases and J shed 2 bases, with 10 bases lying between them. The CDR3 is made up of 13 amino acids. The CDR3 region has the DNA TGTGCCAGCAGTCCAGCCGGGGCCTACGAGCAGTACTTC. As protein: CASSPAGAYEQYF.

J is TRBJ2-3 and V is TRBV5-1; 7 positions agree with TRBD1. The V and J ends lost 3 bases and 2 bases, in that order; junction bases with no gene match: 6. The CDR3 contains 15 residues. In germline, CDR1 is SGHRS, CDR2 YFSETQ. CDR3 loop: CASSYGTDLTDTQYF. The CDR3 DNA sequence: TGCGCCAGCAGCTACGGGACAGACCTCACAGATACGCAGTATTTT. Full variable domain (remainder filled in from reference TRBV5-1 and TRBJ2-3): KAGVTQTPRYLIKTRGQQVTLSCSPISGHRSVSWYQQTPGQGLQFLFEYFSETQRNKGNFPGRFSGRQFSNSRSEMNVSTLELGDSALYLCASSYGTDLTDTQYFGPGTRLTVL.

This clone was counted between two and nine times. The chain recombines TRBV6-1 with TRBJ2-1; D remains ambiguous. The ends were cut back, 2 bases at V and 1 base at J, with 9 bases in the middle. CDR3 length equals 15 residues. Germline CDR1 reads MNHNS; CDR2 reads SASEGT. The CDR3 DNA is TGTGCCAGCAGTGAATACGCTCAATCCTACAATGAGCAGTTCTTC. Protein sequence: CASSEYAQSYNEQFF.

The gene calls are TRBV6-4 and TRBJ1-6; D is uncertain. The germline V gene has CDR1 MRHNA and CDR2 SNTAGT. The V end was cut by 6 bases, the J end by 0 bases, with 9 bases between. The CDR3 sequence is 15 residues long. In DNA form, the CDR3 reads TGTGCCAGCAGCCCAGCGAGCTCCTATAATTCACCCCTCCACTTT. Protein: CASSPASSYNSPLHF.

The chain couples TRBV20-1 to TRBJ2-3; D unresolved. CDR3 length: 14 amino acids. V was shortened by 3 bases and J by 0 bases, with 10 bases between the two germline ends. CDR1 is DFQATT, CDR2 SNEGSKA, per germline (reference sequence). CDR3 sequence (DNA): TGCAGTGCTAGTTACTCGCCTAGCACAGATACGCAGTATTTT. Its translation: CSASYSPSTDTQYF.